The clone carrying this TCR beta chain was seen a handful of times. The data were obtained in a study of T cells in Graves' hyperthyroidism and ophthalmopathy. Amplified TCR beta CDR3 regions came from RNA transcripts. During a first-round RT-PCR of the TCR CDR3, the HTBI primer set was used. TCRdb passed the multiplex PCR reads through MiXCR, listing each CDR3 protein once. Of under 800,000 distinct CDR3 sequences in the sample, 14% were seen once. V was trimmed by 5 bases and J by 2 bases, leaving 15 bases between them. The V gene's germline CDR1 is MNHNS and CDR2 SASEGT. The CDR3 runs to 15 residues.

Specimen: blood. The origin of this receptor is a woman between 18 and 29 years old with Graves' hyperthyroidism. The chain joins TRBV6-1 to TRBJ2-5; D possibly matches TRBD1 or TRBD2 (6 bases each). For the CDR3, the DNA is TGTGCCAGCAGTTTGGTGGGGGGCGGTCAAGAGACCCAGTACTTC. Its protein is CASSLVGGGQETQYF.